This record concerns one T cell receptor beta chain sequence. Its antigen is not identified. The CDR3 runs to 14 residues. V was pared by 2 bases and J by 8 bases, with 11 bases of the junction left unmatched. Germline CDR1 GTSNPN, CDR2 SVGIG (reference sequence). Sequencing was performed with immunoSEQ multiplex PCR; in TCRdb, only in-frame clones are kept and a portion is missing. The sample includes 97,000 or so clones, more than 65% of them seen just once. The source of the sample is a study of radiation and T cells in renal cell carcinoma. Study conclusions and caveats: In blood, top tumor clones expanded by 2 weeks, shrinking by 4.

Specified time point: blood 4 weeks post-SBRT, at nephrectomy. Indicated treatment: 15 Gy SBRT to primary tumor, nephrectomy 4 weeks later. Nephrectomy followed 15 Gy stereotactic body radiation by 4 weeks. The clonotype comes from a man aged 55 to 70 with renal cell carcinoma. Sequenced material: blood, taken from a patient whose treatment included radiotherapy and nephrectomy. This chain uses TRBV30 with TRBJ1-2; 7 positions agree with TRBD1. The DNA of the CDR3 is TGTGCCTGGAGTCGGGACAGAGGCTCGGGCGGCTACACCTTC. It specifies CAWSRDRGSGGYTF.